Detailed here is one T cell receptor (beta chain). Its specificity is not known. This CDR3 has 14 residues. V was shortened by 4 bases and J by 4 bases, with 12 bases between the two germline ends. Germline assignment: CDR1 WNHNN and CDR2 SYGVQD (reference sequence). The sample is drawn from a study of T cell responses to AZD1222 COVID-19 vaccine. The study's findings and limits: No repertoire was sampled before or during the peak T cell response, only after it. CD4 TCRs associated with vaccination spanned spike, dominating at 160-218 and 743-854. There were mostly white British donors and more females than males, and clonal diversity was possibly underestimated.

Produced via immunoSEQ multiplex PCR; TCRdb's table is partial and in-frame only. The top ten clones hold 2.5% to 3.5% of a sample with over 130,000 clones, around nine tenths of them seen once. The rearrangement links TRBV10-1 to TRBJ2-3; D perhaps matches TRBD1 (6 bases). The material was peripheral blood, obtained 28 days after the second AZD1222 dose. The receptor comes from an adult who received the AZD1222 COVID-19 vaccine. The CDR3 loop reads CASSAQGLADTQYF. CDR3 in DNA: TGCGCCAGCAGTGCACAGGGTCTTGCAGATACGCAGTATTTT.